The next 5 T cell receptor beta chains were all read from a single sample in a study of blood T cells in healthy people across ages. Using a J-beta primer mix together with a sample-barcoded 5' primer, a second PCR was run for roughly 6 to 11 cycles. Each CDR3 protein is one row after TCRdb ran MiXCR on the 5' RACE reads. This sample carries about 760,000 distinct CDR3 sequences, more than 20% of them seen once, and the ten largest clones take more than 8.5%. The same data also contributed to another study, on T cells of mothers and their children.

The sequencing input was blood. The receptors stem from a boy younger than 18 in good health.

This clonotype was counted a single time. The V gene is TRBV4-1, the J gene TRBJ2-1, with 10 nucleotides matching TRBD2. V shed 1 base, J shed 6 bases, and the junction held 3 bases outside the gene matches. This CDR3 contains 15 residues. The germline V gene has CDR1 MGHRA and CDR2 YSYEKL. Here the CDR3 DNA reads TGCGCCAGCAGCCAAGGACCTAGCGGGGGCAATGAGCAGTTCTTC. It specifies CASSQGPSGGNEQFF.

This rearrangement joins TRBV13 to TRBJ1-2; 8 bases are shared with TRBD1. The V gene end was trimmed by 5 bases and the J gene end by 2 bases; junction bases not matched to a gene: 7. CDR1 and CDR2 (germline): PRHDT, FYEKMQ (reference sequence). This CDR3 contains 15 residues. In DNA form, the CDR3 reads TGTGCCAGCAGCACCGGTCAGGGGGCCAACTATGGCTACACCTTC. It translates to CASSTGQGANYGYTF.

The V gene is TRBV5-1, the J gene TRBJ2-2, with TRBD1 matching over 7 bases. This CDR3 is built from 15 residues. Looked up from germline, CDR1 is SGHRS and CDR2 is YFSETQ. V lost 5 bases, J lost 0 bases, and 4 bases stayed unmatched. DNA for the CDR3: TGCGCCAGCAGATCGGGGACAGCGAACACCGGGGAGCTGTTTTTT. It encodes CASRSGTANTGELFF.

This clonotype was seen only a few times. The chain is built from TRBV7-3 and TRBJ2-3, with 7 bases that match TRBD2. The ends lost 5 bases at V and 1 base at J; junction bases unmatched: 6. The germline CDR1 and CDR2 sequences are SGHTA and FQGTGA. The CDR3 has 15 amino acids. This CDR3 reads CASSPTSGGTDTQYF. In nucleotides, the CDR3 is TGTGCCAGCAGCCCAACGAGCGGGGGCACAGATACGCAGTATTTT. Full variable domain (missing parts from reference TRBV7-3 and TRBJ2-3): GAGVSQTPSNKVTEKGKYVELRCDPISGHTALYWYRQSLGQGPEFLIYFQGTGAADDSGLPNDRFFAVRPEGSVSTLKIQRTERGDSAVYLCASSPTSGGTDTQYFGPGTRLTVL.

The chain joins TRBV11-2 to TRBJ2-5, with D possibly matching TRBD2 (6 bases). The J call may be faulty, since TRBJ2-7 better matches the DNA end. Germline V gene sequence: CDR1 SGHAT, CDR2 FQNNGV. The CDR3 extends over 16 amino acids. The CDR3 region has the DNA TGTGCCAGCAGCGTTCGGGACTCCGCGGCGAACTACGAGCAGTACTTC. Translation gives CASSVRDSAANYEQYF.